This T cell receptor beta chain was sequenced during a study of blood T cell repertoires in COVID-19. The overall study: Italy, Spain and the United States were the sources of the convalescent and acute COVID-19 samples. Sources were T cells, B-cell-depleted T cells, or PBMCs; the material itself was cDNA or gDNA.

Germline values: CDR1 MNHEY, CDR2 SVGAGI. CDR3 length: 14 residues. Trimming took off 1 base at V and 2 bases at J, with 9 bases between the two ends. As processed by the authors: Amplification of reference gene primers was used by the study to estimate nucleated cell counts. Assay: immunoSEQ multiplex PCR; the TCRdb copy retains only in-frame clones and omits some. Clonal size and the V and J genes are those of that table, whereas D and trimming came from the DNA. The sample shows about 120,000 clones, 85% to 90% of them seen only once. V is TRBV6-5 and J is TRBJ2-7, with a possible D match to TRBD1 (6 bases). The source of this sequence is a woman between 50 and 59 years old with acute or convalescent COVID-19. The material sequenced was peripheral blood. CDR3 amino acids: CASSYLEGAYEQYF. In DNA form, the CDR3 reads TGTGCCAGCAGTTACTTAGAGGGGGCCTACGAGCAGTACTTC.